A single sample gave rise to the 18 T cell receptor beta chains below, sequenced in a study of blood T cell repertoires in COVID-19 (dated by TCRdb to the early 2020s). Library preparation was by the immunoSEQ multiplex PCR assay. Entries here come from immuneACCESS through TCRdb and include only in-frame sequences with V and J called. Some clones fail to appear in such tables; in the studies checked, an unresolved V gene covers under half of the shortfall, and the cause of the remainder is unknown. The sample contains about 260,000 clones, more than 80% of them found a single time. The ten largest clones take up approximately 3.3% of the sample. The sequencing input was peripheral blood. The source is a woman between 40 and 50 years old with acute or convalescent COVID-19.

This rearrangement joins TRBV5-1 to TRBJ2-5, with D possibly matching TRBD1 (6 bases). Deletions cut 0 bases from V and 3 bases from J, with 9 bases between. CDR1 is SGHRS and CDR2 is YFSETQ in the germline V gene. CDR3 length: 14 amino acids. The CDR3 loop is CASSLGPGEETQYF. Here the CDR3 DNA reads TGCGCCAGCAGCTTGGGGCCAGGGGAAGAGACCCAGTACTTC. The full variable domain, its missing parts supplied by reference TRBV5-1 and TRBJ2-5, is KAGVTQTPRYLIKTRGQQVTLSCSPISGHRSVSWYQQTPGQGLQFLFEYFSETQRNKGNFPGRFSGRQFSNSRSEMNVSTLELGDSALYLCASSLGPGEETQYFGPGTRLLVL.

This rearrangement joins TRBV30 to TRBJ2-7; the D gene is possibly TRBD2 (6 bases). Trimming removed 0 bases from V and 4 bases from J, with 13 bases in between. The CDR3 is 14 residues long. Germline values: CDR1 GTSNPN, CDR2 SVGIG (reference sequence). The DNA for the CDR3 is TGTGCCTGGAGTGTGGGGCAGGGAGGATACGAGCAGTACGTC. This translates into CAWSVGQGGYEQYV.

CDR3: CASSLNPEMRTEAFF. CDR3 DNA sequence: TGCGCCAGCAGCTTGAACCCGGAAATGAGGACTGAAGCTTTCTTT. The chain recombines TRBV5-1 with TRBJ1-1; D gene unclear. Germline lookup yields CDR1 SGHRS and CDR2 YFSETQ. This CDR3 spans 15 amino acids. V dropped 1 base and J dropped 5 bases, with 15 bases sitting between them.

This sequence joins TRBV13 and TRBJ1-2; 9 bases are shared with TRBD1. Looked up from germline, CDR1 is PRHDT and CDR2 is FYEKMQ (reference sequence). V dropped 5 bases and J dropped 7; count of bases not matched to a gene: 8. The CDR3 is 14 residues long. The CDR3, as DNA: TGTGCCAGCAGCCGAACCGGGACAGGGACTGGCTACACCTTC. Its protein is CASSRTGTGTGYTF.

The chain couples TRBV2 to TRBJ1-1; TRBD1 aligns across 10 bases. V lost 5 bases to trimming and J lost 8 bases; unmatched junction nucleotides: 2. CDR1 is SNHLY and CDR2 is FYNNEI in the germline V gene. CDR3 length equals 12 residues. CDR3 coding DNA: TGTGCCAGCAGTAGGGGACAGGGGGAAGCTTTCTTT. This gives the protein CASSRGQGEAFF.

The chain recombines TRBV5-1 with TRBJ1-1; D is ambiguous. Trimming took off 2 bases at V and 6 bases at J, with 14 bases between the two ends. The length of the CDR3 is 14 residues. The germline V gene has CDR1 SGHRS and CDR2 YFSETQ. The CDR3 loop is CASSFLSDSAEAFF. CDR3 sequence (DNA): TGCGCCAGCAGCTTTCTATCGGACTCCGCTGAAGCTTTCTTT.

The rearrangement links TRBV24-1 to TRBJ1-2; TRBD1 aligns across 9 bases. J lost 8 bases, V lost 5 bases, and 5 bases had no gene match. CDR1 and CDR2 (germline): KGHDR, SFDVKD. CDR3 size: 13 residues. In DNA, the CDR3 is TGTGCCACCAGTGCCGGGACAGGGTACGGCTACACCTTC. Protein sequence: CATSAGTGYGYTF.

CDR3 sequence (DNA): TGTGCCAGCAGTTTATCCAGGATCACTGAAGCTTTCTTT. It yields the protein CASSLSRITEAFF. The rearrangement uses TRBV27 and TRBJ1-1; D not certain. Germline CDR1 MNHEY, CDR2 SMNVEV (reference sequence). The CDR3 has 13 residues. V dropped 0 bases and J dropped 4 bases, with 6 bases sitting between them.

The chain links TRBV6-5 to TRBJ2-1; 10 bases match TRBD2. This CDR3 is built from 15 residues. After removal of 2 bases from V and 5 bases from J, the junction contained 3 bases not matched to a gene. The germline V gene has CDR1 MNHEY and CDR2 SVGAGI. CDR3 amino acids: CASSYASGGDNEQFF. DNA for the CDR3: TGTGCCAGCAGTTACGCTAGCGGGGGAGACAATGAGCAGTTCTTC.

The V gene is TRBV24-1, the J gene TRBJ2-1, with 11 bases lining up with TRBD2. Germline loops: CDR1 KGHDR, CDR2 SFDVKD. The CDR3 has 15 amino acids. V lost 3 bases and J lost 6; bases outside the gene matches: 3. The CDR3 nucleotides are TGTGCCACCAGTGATCCACTAGCGGGGGTCAATGAGCAGTTCTTC. Translation: CATSDPLAGVNEQFF.

This chain uses TRBV7-8 with TRBJ1-2; D is uncertain. There are 14 residues in the CDR3. The germline CDR1 and CDR2 sequences are SGHVS and FQNEAQ. V gave up 1 base and J gave up 4 bases, with 10 bases separating them. The CDR3 loop is CASSLERAGYGYTF. CDR3 coding DNA: TGTGCCAGCAGCTTAGAGAGGGCCGGCTATGGCTACACCTTC.

This chain links TRBV27 with TRBJ1-1; D call uncertain. The germline gives CDR1 MNHEY, CDR2 SMNVEV (reference sequence). The CDR3 loop spans 13 amino acids. This CDR3 reads CVRTVTSNTEAFF. The CDR3, as DNA: TGTGTCAGGACTGTTACTTCGAACACTGAAGCTTTCTTT.

This clone has just one count. The V call is TRBV7-2, the J call TRBJ1-1; D is possibly TRBD1 (6 bases). Germline lookup yields CDR1 SGHTA and CDR2 FQGNSA. V was trimmed by 0 bases and J by 10 bases, leaving 12 bases between them. This CDR3 is 13 amino acids long. CDR3 coding DNA: TGTGCCAGCAGCTTAGCGGGGTCAGGGGCAGCTTTCTTT. Protein product: CASSLAGSGAAFF. Supplemented by reference TRBV7-2 and TRBJ1-1, the full variable domain reads GAGVSQSPSNKVTEKGKDVELRCDPISGHTALYWYRQSLGQGLEFLIYFQGNSAPDKSGLPSDRFSAERTGGSVSTLTIQRTQQEDSAVYLCASSLAGSGAAFFGQGTRLTVV.

This clone came up a few times. The genes are TRBV9 and TRBJ1-1; D is ambiguous. Trimming shortened V by 1 base and J by 0 bases, and 7 bases separated the two germline ends. CDR1 and CDR2 from the germline V gene are SGDLS and YYNGEE. The CDR3 sequence is 14 residues long. In DNA, the CDR3 is TGTGCCAGCAGCGTAAGGAGTTTGAACACTGAAGCTTTCTTT. Its protein is CASSVRSLNTEAFF.

The chain carries TRBV19 and TRBJ1-3; D gene ambiguous. Germline CDR1 LNHDA, CDR2 SQIVND (reference sequence). V was trimmed by 5 bases and J by 0 bases, leaving 11 bases between them. This CDR3 is built from 15 residues. In nucleotides, the CDR3 is TGTGCCAGTAGTCGAAGAGGGAGCTCTGGAAACACCATATATTTT. Translating gives CASSRRGSSGNTIYF.

The chain combines TRBV25-1 with TRBJ1-2, with a tentative D call TRBD1 (6 bases). CDR3 length: 14 residues. Looked up from germline, CDR1 is MGHDK and CDR2 is SYGVNS. V gave up 4 bases and J gave up 6 bases, with 15 bases separating them. As DNA, the CDR3 is TGTGCCAGCAGTGCCTGGGACAAAGTCGATGGCTACACCTTC. Its protein product is CASSAWDKVDGYTF.

The gene calls are TRBV5-1 and TRBJ1-6; 7 positions agree with TRBD1. The germline V gene encodes CDR1 SGHRS and CDR2 YFSETQ. CDR3 length equals 15 residues. J gave up 7 bases and V 0 bases, and 4 bases lay outside the gene matches. The CDR3 sequence is CASSLAGTANSPLHF. DNA for the CDR3: TGCGCCAGCAGCTTGGCAGGGACAGCCAATTCACCCCTCCACTTT. Based on the CDR3 plus reference TRBV5-1 and TRBJ1-6, the full variable domain is KAGVTQTPRYLIKTRGQQVTLSCSPISGHRSVSWYQQTPGQGLQFLFEYFSETQRNKGNFPGRFSGRQFSNSRSEMNVSTLELGDSALYLCASSLAGTANSPLHFGNGTRLTVT.

The V call is TRBV27, the J call TRBJ1-1, with 7 nucleotides matching TRBD1. Germline loops: CDR1 MNHEY, CDR2 SMNVEV (reference sequence). The CDR3 contains 16 residues. V trimming: 6 bases; J trimming: 5 bases; junction bases outside the gene matches: 15. CDR3 region: CASSIVGGNKRTEAFF. In nucleotides, the CDR3 is TGTGCCAGCAGCATAGTAGGGGGCAATAAGAGGACTGAAGCTTTCTTT.